This passage covers 21 T cell receptor beta chains from one sample sequenced in a study of blood T cell repertoires in COVID-19. The assay was immunoSEQ multiplex PCR, and TCRdb's table has in-frame clones only and misses some. The repertoire holds 210,000 or so clones, with around nine tenths as singletons. Sequences were obtained from peripheral blood. The receptors originated from a young woman who had recovered from COVID-19.

This sequence joins TRBV6-6 and TRBJ1-2; 7 bases are shared with TRBD1. Germline CDR1 reads MNHNY; CDR2 reads SVGAGI (reference sequence). V lost 6 bases, J lost 1 base, and 11 bases stayed unmatched. This CDR3 spans 16 amino acids. The CDR3 region is CASSLTGTLVNYGYTF. CDR3 nucleotides: TGTGCCAGCAGCTTGACAGGGACCCTCGTTAACTATGGCTACACCTTC.

The gene calls are TRBV29-1 and TRBJ1-6, with TRBD1 identical over 9 bases. In germline, CDR1 is SQVTM, CDR2 ANQGSEA. This CDR3 contains 15 residues. After removal of 7 bases from V and 6 bases from J, the junction contained 10 bases not matched to a gene. The CDR3 DNA is TGCAGCGCTGCTATACAGGGGGCGGGTAATTCACCCCTCCACTTT. As protein: CSAAIQGAGNSPLHF.

V gene TRBV5-6 combines with J gene TRBJ1-5; tentatively, D is TRBD1 (5 bases). Looked up from germline, CDR1 is SGHDT and CDR2 is YYEEEE. The CDR3 runs 14 residues. V shed 4 bases and J shed 2 bases, with 10 bases lying between them. The CDR3 protein is CASSPGLGNQPQHF. The CDR3 DNA sequence: TGTGCCAGCAGCCCGGGACTGGGCAATCAGCCCCAGCATTTT.

This clone was observed a handful of times. Relative to the germline gene, one junction end is altered; a read error may explain this. The chain carries TRBV7-2 and TRBJ2-1, with 11 bases fitting TRBD2. Germline V lookup: CDR1 SGHTA, CDR2 FQGNSA. The CDR3 length is 15 residues. The CDR3 nucleotides are TGTGCCAGCAGCATAGCGGGAGGGCAAAGTAATGAGCAGTTCTTC. This gives the protein CASSIAGGQSNEQFF.

The chain has TRBV20-1 and TRBJ2-7; D is possibly TRBD2 (5 bases). The V and J ends lost 3 bases and 2 bases respectively, with 11 bases between them. The length of the CDR3 is 13 residues. CDR1 and CDR2 from the germline V gene are DFQATT and SNEGSKA (reference sequence). CDR3 amino acids: CSASMGSTYEQYF. Here the CDR3 DNA reads TGCAGTGCTAGTATGGGGAGCACCTACGAGCAGTACTTC.

The V gene is TRBV5-6, the J gene TRBJ2-5; D is ambiguous. Germline V gives CDR1 SGHDT, CDR2 YYEEEE. V lost 3 bases and J 2 bases, leaving 11 bases between the germline ends. The CDR3 has 14 residues. The CDR3: CASSWPWQQETQYF. CDR3 nucleotide sequence: TGTGCCAGCAGCTGGCCCTGGCAGCAAGAGACCCAGTACTTC. The whole variable domain, remainder taken from reference TRBV5-6 and TRBJ2-5, is DAGVTQSPTHLIKTRGQQVTLRCSPKSGHDTVSWYQQALGQGPQFIFQYYEEEERQRGNFPDRFSGHQFPNYSSELNVNALLLGDSALYLCASSWPWQQETQYFGPGTRLLVL.

V usage is TRBV11-2 and J usage is TRBJ1-5; 7 nucleotides match TRBD1. Germline CDR1 reads SGHAT; CDR2 reads FQNNGV. J was trimmed by 4 bases and V by 5 bases; bases with no gene match: 5. The CDR3 contains 14 residues. The CDR3 is CASSTGQRNQPQHF. The DNA for the CDR3 is TGTGCCAGCAGCACGGGACAGCGAAATCAGCCCCAGCATTTT.

The J gene is TRBJ2-3, the V gene TRBV9; 13 bases fit TRBD2. This CDR3 region has 15 residues. Germline V gene lookup returns CDR1 SGDLS and CDR2 YYNGEE. V lost 4 bases to trimming and J lost 6 bases; unmatched junction nucleotides: 5. The DNA for the CDR3 is TGTGCCAGCAGCCAGACTAGCGGGAGGTTGGATACGCAGTATTTT. This encodes CASSQTSGRLDTQYF.

This clone has just one count. The gene calls are TRBV15 and TRBJ2-7; possible D gene TRBD1, 5 bases. The germline gives CDR1 LNHNV, CDR2 YYDKDF (reference sequence). The length of the CDR3 is 15 residues. Trimming removed 4 bases at V and 5 bases at J, with 18 bases between. CDR3 protein: CATSTSVQGLHEQYF. The CDR3 DNA is TGTGCCACCAGCACGTCGGTCCAGGGTTTGCACGAGCAGTACTTC.

This clone was counted between two and nine times. This rearrangement joins TRBV4-3 to TRBJ1-1; perhaps TRBD1 as D (6 bases). The germline V gene has CDR1 LGHNA and CDR2 YSLEER. This CDR3 has 13 residues. Trimming removed 4 bases at V and 2 bases at J, with 8 bases between. This CDR3 is CASSPTGNTEAFF. CDR3 DNA: TGCGCCAGCAGCCCGACAGGAAACACTGAAGCTTTCTTT.

The V gene is TRBV4-3, the J gene TRBJ2-2; 8 nucleotides line up with TRBD2. J lost 4 bases, V lost 5 bases, and 9 bases had no gene match. Germline-derived CDR1 and CDR2 are LGHNA and YSLEER. CDR3 size: 16 residues. This chain's CDR3 is CASSDRLAPLTGELFF. CDR3 nucleotides: TGCGCCAGCAGCGACCGACTAGCGCCTCTCACCGGGGAGCTGTTTTTT.

This clone was picked up one time. The J gene is TRBJ1-4, the V gene TRBV10-2; D is uncertain. Germline V gene data show CDR1 as WSHSY and CDR2 as SAAADI. The CDR3 sequence is 11 residues long. Trimming shortened V by 4 bases and J by 5 bases, and 2 bases separated the two germline ends. CDR3 DNA: TGCGCCAGCAGTGTAAATGAAAAACTGTTTTTT. Amino acid sequence: CASSVNEKLFF.

This sequence joins TRBV4-2 and TRBJ2-3, with 7 bases identical to TRBD1. CDR3 size: 16 residues. The germline gives CDR1 LGHNA, CDR2 YNFKEQ. Losses at the gene ends were 4 bases for V and 0 bases for J; bases not matched to a gene: 7. The CDR3 DNA reads TGTGCCAGCAGCCCCACCACAGGGGCGAGCACAGATACGCAGTATTTT. It yields the protein CASSPTTGASTDTQYF.

The chain employs TRBV19 and TRBJ1-1, with 7 bases that match TRBD1. This CDR3 contains 14 residues. Germline trimming cut 6 bases from V and 0 bases from J; bases unmatched to any gene: 4. The germline CDR1 and CDR2 sequences are LNHDA and SQIVND (reference sequence). The CDR3 protein is CASSPTGMNTEAFF. CDR3 bases: TGTGCCAGTAGCCCGACAGGGATGAACACTGAAGCTTTCTTT.

This clone appeared a few times. The chain is built from TRBV19 and TRBJ1-1; perhaps TRBD1 as D (5 bases). This CDR3 is built from 16 residues. With 3 bases removed from V and 4 bases from J, the gap between germline ends came to 18 bases. CDR1 LNHDA and CDR2 SQIVND come from the germline V gene (reference sequence). The CDR3 sequence: CASSIMGGASGTEAFF. CDR3 nucleotides: TGTGCCAGTAGTATCATGGGGGGAGCTTCGGGCACTGAAGCTTTCTTT.

The genes are TRBV6-5 and TRBJ1-5; no clear D gene. Trimming took 4 bases from V and 0 from J, leaving 10 bases between them. CDR1 and CDR2 from the germline V gene are MNHEY and SVGAGI. This CDR3 spans 15 amino acids. The CDR3 coding sequence is TGTGCCAGCAGTTTTTCTTTATATAGCAATCAGCCCCAGCATTTT. Protein: CASSFSLYSNQPQHF.

CDR3 loop: CASSYSWGKGVDIQYF. CDR3 nucleotide sequence: TGTGCCAGCAGTTACTCCTGGGGAAAAGGGGTGGACATTCAGTACTTC. This sequence joins TRBV6-2 or TRBV6-3 and TRBJ2-4; weak D call: TRBD1 (5 bases). The CDR3 spans 16 residues. Deletions cut 0 bases from V and 8 bases from J, with 17 bases between. Looked up from germline, CDR1 is MNHEY and CDR2 is SVGEGT.

The chain carries TRBV9 and TRBJ2-7; no definite D call. Germline V lookup: CDR1 SGDLS, CDR2 YYNGEE. Trimming shortened V by 0 bases and J by 2 bases, and 9 bases separated the two germline ends. CDR3 length: 14 residues. CDR3 in DNA: TGTGCCAGCAGCGTAGGGCTAGGAACCTACGAGCAGTACTTC. It encodes CASSVGLGTYEQYF. The full variable domain, rest sourced from reference TRBV9 and TRBJ2-7, is DSGVTQTPKHLITATGQRVTLRCSPRSGDLSVYWYQQSLDQGLQFLIQYYNGEERAKGNILERFSAQQFPDLHSELNLSSLELGDSALYFCASSVGLGTYEQYFGPGTRLTVT.

This chain connects TRBV19 to TRBJ1-5; 7 bases align to TRBD1. Per the germline V gene, CDR1 is LNHDA and CDR2 is SQIVND (reference sequence). The J segment lost 7 bases and the V segment lost 2 bases, leaving 11 bases of the junction unmatched. The CDR3 length is 16 residues. CDR3 DNA: TGTGCCAGTAGTATATGGGAAGGGGGCCTAGGACAGCCCCAGCATTTT. The encoded protein is CASSIWEGGLGQPQHF.

V is TRBV6-5 and J is TRBJ2-1; D not resolved. Germline lookup yields CDR1 MNHEY and CDR2 SVGAGI. The V end lost 10 bases, the J end lost 5 bases, and 15 bases lay between the germline ends. The CDR3 is made up of 13 amino acids. CDR3 sequence (DNA): TGTGCCACCACGATCGGCGGCAACAATGAGCAGTTCTTC. Protein product: CATTIGGNNEQFF.

The rearrangement joins TRBV4-2 to TRBJ1-2; D remains unclear. CDR1 is LGHNA, CDR2 YNFKEQ, per germline. V was pared by 0 bases and J by 5 bases, with 22 bases between. The CDR3 is 18 residues long. CDR3 region: CASSQERITDARMYGYTF. In DNA, the CDR3 is TGTGCCAGCAGCCAAGAGAGAATTACTGACGCCAGGATGTATGGCTACACCTTC.